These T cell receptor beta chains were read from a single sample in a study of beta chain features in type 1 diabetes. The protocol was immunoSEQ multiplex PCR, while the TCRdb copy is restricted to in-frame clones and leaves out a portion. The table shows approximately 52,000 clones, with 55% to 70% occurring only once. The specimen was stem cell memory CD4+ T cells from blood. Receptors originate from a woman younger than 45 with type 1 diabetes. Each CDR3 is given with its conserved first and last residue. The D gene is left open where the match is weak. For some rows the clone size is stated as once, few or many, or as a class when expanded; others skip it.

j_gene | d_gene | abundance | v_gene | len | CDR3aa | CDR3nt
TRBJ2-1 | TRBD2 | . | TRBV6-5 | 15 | CASSRGVAGGREQFF | TGTGCCAGCAGCCGGGGGGTAGCGGGAGGGAGGGAGCAGTTCTTC
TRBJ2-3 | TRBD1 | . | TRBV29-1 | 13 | CSVERQGTDTQYF | TGCAGCGTTGAGCGACAGGGGACAGATACGCAGTATTTT
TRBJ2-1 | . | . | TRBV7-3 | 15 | CASSPPGGANNEQFF | TGTGCCAGCAGCCCCCCAGGTGGGGCGAACAATGAGCAGTTCTTC
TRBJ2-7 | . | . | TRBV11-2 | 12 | CASSLGGNEQYF | TGTGCCAGCAGCTTAGGAGGGAACGAGCAGTACTTC
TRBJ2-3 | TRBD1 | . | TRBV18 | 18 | CASSPSPGQGANTDTQYF | TGTGCCAGCTCACCATCGCCGGGACAGGGGGCGAACACAGATACGCAGTATTTT
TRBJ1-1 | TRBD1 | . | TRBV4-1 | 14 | CASRRQGSVTEAFF | TGCGCCAGCAGACGACAGGGGAGTGTCACTGAAGCTTTCTTT
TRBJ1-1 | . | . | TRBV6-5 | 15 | CASSSNAQGDTEAFF | TGTGCCAGCAGTTCTAACGCTCAGGGCGACACTGAAGCTTTCTTT
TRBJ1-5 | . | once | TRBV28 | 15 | CASSTAGASNQPQHF | TGTGCCAGCAGCACCGCGGGGGCTAGCAATCAGCCCCAGCATTTT
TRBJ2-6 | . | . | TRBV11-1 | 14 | CASMSERGANVLTF | TGTGCCAGCATGTCTGAGCGTGGGGCCAACGTCCTGACTTTC
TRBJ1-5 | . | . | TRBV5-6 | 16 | CASSKTTDYSNQPQHF | TGTGCCAGCAGCAAGACCACAGATTATAGCAATCAGCCCCAGCATTTT
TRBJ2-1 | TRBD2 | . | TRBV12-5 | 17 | CASGPYFTGGISDEQFF | TGTGCTAGTGGTCCCTATTTCACGGGGGGGATAAGCGATGAGCAGTTCTTC
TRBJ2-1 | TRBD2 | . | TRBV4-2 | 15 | CATSAGGSSYNEQFF | TGTGCCACCTCAGCCGGGGGGAGCTCCTACAATGAGCAGTTCTTC
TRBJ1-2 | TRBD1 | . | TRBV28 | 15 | CASTTAGQGGDGYTF | TGTGCCAGCACCACCGCAGGACAGGGGGGTGATGGCTACACCTTC
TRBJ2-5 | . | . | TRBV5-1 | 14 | CASSLGRVEETQYF | TGCGCCAGCAGCTTGGGCAGGGTTGAAGAGACCCAGTACTTC
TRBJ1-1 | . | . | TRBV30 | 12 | CAWSGTAGEAFF | TGTGCCTGGAGTGGAACCGCCGGGGAAGCTTTCTTT
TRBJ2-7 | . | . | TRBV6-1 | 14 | CASSPDADSYEQYF | TGTGCCAGCTCCCCTGACGCGGATTCATACGAGCAGTACTTC
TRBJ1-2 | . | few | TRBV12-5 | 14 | CASGQIQGMAGYTF | TGTGCTAGTGGTCAAATCCAGGGGATGGCTGGCTACACCTTC
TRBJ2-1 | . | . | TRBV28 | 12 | CASTFQSGSQFF | TGTGCCAGCACCTTCCAGTCAGGGTCGCAGTTCTTC
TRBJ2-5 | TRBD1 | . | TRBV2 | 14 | CASTVNRGEETQYF | TGTGCCAGCACCGTAAACAGGGGAGAGGAGACCCAGTACTTC
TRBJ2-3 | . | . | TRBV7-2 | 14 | CASSFQLAVDTQYF | TGTGCCAGCAGCTTTCAACTAGCCGTAGATACGCAGTATTTT
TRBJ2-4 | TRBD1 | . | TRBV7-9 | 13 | CASTLTGADIQYF | TGTGCCAGCACACTAACAGGGGCGGACATTCAGTACTTC
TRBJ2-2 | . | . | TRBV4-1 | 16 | CASSQVIRDLTGELFF | TGCGCCAGCAGCCAAGTAATCAGGGATTTGACCGGGGAGCTGTTTTTT
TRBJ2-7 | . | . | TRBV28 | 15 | CASSSRRVGGYEQYF | TGTGCCAGCAGTTCCCGGAGGGTGGGGGGCTACGAGCAGTACTTC
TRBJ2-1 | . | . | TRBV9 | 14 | CASSVAGDYNEQFF | TGTGCCAGCAGCGTAGCGGGGGACTACAATGAGCAGTTCTTC
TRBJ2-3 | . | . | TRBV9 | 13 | CASTSGRTDTQYF | TGTGCCAGCACAAGCGGACGCACAGATACGCAGTATTTT
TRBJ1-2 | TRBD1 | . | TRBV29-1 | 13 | CSVGDRQNYGYTF | TGCAGCGTTGGGGACAGACAGAACTATGGCTACACCTTC
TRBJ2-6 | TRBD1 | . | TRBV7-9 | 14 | CASSQTGGGGVLTF | TGTGCCAGCAGCCAGACAGGGGGCGGGGGCGTCCTGACTTTC
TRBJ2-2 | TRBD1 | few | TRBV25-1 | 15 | CASSATGALTGELFF | TGTGCCAGCAGTGCCACAGGGGCCCTCACCGGGGAGCTGTTTTTT
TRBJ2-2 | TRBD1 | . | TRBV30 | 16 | CAWRVLGGANTGELFF | TGTGCCTGGAGGGTGCTAGGGGGCGCGAACACCGGGGAGCTGTTTTTT
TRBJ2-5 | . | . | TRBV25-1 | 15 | CASSESTSPMETQYF | TGTGCCAGCAGTGAGTCGACAAGCCCAATGGAGACCCAGTACTTC
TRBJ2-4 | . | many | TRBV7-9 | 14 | CASSLGESKNIQYF | TGTGCCAGCAGCTTAGGGGAGTCCAAAAACATTCAGTACTTC
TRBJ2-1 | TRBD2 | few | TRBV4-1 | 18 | CASSQDGTSGSSYNEQFF | TGCGCCAGCAGCCAAGACGGGACTAGCGGAAGCTCCTACAATGAGCAGTTCTTC
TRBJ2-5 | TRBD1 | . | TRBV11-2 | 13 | CASSPTGYETQYF | TGTGCCAGCAGCCCGACAGGGTATGAGACCCAGTACTTC
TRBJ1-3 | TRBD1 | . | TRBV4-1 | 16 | CASSQPTGDSGNTIYF | TGCGCCAGCAGCCAACCCACAGGGGACTCTGGAAACACCATATATTTT
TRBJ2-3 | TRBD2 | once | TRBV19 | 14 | CASSISGSTDTQYF | TGTGCCAGTAGTATTAGCGGGAGCACAGATACGCAGTATTTT
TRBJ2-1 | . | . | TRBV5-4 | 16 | CASSTPAGAPVAEQFF | TGTGCCAGCAGCACCCCTGCAGGCGCTCCCGTCGCTGAGCAGTTCTTC
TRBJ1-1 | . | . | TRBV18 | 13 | CASSPTENTEAFF | TGTGCCAGCTCACCTACAGAGAACACTGAAGCTTTCTTT
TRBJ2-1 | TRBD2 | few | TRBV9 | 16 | CASSPRGTSGYNEQFF | TGTGCCAGCAGCCCCCGAGGGACTAGCGGATACAATGAGCAGTTCTTC
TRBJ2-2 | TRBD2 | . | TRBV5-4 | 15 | CASHKAGSDTGELFF | TGTGCCAGCCACAAAGCGGGATCTGACACCGGGGAGCTGTTTTTT
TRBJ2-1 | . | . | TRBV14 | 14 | CASSQDRSLNEQFF | TGTGCCAGCAGCCAAGATCGTAGCTTAAATGAGCAGTTCTTC
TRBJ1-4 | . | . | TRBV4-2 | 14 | CASSRDKDSEKLFF | TGTGCCAGCAGCCGGGACAAGGATTCTGAAAAACTGTTTTTT
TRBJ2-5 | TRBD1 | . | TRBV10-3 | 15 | CAIRRQGASVETQYF | TGTGCCATCAGACGACAGGGGGCGAGCGTAGAGACCCAGTACTTC
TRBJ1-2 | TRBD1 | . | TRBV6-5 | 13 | CASSYDRAYGYTF | TGTGCCAGCAGTTACGACAGGGCTTATGGCTACACCTTC
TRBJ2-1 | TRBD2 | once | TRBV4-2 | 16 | CASSQALAGAQNEQFF | TGTGCCAGCAGCCAAGCCCTAGCGGGAGCTCAGAATGAGCAGTTCTTC
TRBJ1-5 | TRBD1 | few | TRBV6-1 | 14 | CASSLGQGDQPQHF | TGTGCCAGCAGCCTTGGACAGGGGGATCAGCCCCAGCATTTT
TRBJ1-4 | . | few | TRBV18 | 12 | CASSAGASKLFF | TGTGCCAGCTCAGCAGGCGCCAGCAAACTGTTTTTT
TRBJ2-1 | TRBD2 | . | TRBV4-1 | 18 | CASSHPDRLAGGPNEQFF | TGCGCCAGCAGCCATCCAGACCGACTAGCGGGAGGGCCGAATGAGCAGTTCTTC
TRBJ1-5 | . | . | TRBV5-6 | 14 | CASSPGLLNQPQHF | TGTGCCAGCAGCCCGGGACTCTTAAATCAGCCCCAGCATTTT
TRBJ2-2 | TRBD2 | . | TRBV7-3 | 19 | CASSLIAEPSGRGTGELFF | TGTGCCAGCAGCTTAATAGCAGAGCCTAGCGGGAGAGGGACCGGGGAGCTGTTTTTT
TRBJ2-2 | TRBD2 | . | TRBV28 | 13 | CASRTSGTGELFF | TGTGCCAGCAGAACTAGCGGCACCGGGGAGCTGTTTTTT
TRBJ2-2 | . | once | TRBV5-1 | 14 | CASSLGQNTGELFF | TGCGCCAGCAGCTTGGGGCAGAACACCGGGGAGCTGTTTTTT
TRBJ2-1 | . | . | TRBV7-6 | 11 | CASSHREEQFF | TGTGCCAGCAGCCACCGAGAGGAGCAGTTCTTC
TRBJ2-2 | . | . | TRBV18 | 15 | CASSNTYENTGELFF | TGTGCCAGCTCTAACACATACGAAAACACCGGGGAGCTGTTTTTT
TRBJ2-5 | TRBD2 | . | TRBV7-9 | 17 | CASSSGLAGGPSETQYF | TGTGCCAGCAGCTCGGGACTAGCGGGAGGGCCTTCAGAGACCCAGTACTTC
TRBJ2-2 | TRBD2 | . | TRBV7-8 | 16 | CASSYRLAGNTGELFF | TGTGCCAGCAGCTACCGACTAGCGGGAAACACCGGGGAGCTGTTTTTT
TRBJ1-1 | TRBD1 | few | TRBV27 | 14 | CASTSRDRGTEAFF | TGTGCCAGCACCTCGCGGGACAGGGGTACTGAAGCTTTCTTT
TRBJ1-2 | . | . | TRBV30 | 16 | CAWSRFDSHINYGYTF | TGTGCCTGGAGTCGTTTCGACAGTCATATTAACTATGGCTACACCTTC
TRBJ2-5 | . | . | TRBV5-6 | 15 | CATRRVGDKKETQYF | TGTGCCACCCGACGGGTAGGGGACAAAAAAGAGACCCAGTACTTC
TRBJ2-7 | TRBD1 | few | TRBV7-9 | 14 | CASSWAGGLYEQYF | TGTGCCAGCAGCTGGGCAGGGGGCCTCTACGAGCAGTACTTC
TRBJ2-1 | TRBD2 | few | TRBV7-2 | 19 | CASSLIGLAGVGTYNEQFF | TGTGCCAGCAGCTTGATCGGACTAGCGGGAGTGGGGACCTACAATGAGCAGTTCTTC